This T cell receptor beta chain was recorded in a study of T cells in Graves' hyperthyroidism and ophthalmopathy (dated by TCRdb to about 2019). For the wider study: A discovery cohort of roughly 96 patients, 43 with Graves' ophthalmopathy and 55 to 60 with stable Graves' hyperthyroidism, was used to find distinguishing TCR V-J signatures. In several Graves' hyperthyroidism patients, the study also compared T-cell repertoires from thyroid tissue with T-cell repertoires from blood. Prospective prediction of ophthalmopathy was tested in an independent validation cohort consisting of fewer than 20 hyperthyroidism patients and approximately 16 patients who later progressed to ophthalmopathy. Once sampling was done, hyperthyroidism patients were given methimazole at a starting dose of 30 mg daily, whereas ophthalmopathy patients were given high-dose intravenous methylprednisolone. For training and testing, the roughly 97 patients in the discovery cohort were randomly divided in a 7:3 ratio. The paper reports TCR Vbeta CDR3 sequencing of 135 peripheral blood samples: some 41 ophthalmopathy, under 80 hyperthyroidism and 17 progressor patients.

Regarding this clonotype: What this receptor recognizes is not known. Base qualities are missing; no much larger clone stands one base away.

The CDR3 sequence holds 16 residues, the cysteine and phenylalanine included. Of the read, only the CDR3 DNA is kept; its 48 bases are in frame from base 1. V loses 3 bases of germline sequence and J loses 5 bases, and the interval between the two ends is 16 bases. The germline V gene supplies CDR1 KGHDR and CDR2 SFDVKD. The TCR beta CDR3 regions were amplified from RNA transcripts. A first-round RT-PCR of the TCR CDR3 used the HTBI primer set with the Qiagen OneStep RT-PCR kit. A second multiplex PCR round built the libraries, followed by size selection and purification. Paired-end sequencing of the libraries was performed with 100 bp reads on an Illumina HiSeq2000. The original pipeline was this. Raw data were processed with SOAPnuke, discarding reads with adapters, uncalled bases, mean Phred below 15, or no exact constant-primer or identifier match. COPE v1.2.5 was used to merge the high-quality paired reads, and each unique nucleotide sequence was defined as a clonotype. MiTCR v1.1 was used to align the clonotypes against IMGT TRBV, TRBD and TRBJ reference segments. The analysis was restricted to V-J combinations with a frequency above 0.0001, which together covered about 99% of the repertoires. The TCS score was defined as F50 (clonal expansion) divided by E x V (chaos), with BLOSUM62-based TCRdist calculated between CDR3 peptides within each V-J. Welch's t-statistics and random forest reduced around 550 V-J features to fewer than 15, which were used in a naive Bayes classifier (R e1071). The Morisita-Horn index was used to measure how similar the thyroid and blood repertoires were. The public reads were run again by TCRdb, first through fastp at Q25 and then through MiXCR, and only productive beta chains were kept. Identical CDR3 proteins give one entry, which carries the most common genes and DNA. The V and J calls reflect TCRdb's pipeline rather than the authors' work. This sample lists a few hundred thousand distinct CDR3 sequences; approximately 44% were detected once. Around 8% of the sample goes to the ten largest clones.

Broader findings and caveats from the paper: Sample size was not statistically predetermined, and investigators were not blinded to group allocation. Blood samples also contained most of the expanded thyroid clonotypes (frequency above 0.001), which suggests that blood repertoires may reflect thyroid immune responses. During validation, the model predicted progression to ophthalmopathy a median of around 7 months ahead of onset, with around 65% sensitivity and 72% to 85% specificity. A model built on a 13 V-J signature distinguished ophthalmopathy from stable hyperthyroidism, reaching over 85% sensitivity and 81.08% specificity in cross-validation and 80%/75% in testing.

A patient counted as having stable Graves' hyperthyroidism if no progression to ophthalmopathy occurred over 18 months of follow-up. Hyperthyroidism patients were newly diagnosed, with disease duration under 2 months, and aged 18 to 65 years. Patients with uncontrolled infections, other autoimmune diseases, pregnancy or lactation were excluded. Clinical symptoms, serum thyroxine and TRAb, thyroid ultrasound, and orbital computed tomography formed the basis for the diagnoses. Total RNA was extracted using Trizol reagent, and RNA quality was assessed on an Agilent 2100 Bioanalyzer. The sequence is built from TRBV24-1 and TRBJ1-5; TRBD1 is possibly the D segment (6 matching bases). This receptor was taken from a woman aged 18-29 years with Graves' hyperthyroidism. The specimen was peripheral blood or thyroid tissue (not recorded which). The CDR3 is CATSDGGRGEDQPQHF. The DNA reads TGTGCCACCAGTGATGGGGGCCGAGGGGAGGATCAGCCCCAGCATTTT.